What follows are 10 T cell receptor beta chains derived from one specimen sequenced in a study of early T cells in non-severe SARS-CoV-2 infection. Via MiXCR, TCRdb re-called the 5' RACE reads, giving one row per CDR3 protein. Among more than 95,000 distinct CDR3 sequences, around 17% were seen once, and the ten largest hold roughly 1.2%. The sample was whole blood. Receptor source: an adult who was a healthcare worker with PCR-confirmed SARS-CoV-2 infection or an uninfected control (not recorded which).

In its sample, this clonotype was seen a few times. This rearrangement joins TRBV5-4 to TRBJ1-2; possible D gene TRBD1, 6 bases. V was shortened by 3 bases and J by 3 bases, with 12 bases between the two germline ends. Germline V lookup: CDR1 SGHNT, CDR2 YYREEE (reference sequence). The CDR3 runs 14 residues. CDR3 coding DNA: TGTGCCAGCAGCTCGTCCCCAGGGGACTATGGCTACACCTTC. Translating gives CASSSSPGDYGYTF.

This clonotype has a count of ten or more. Here the CDR3 DNA reads TGCAGTGCTAGTAGGCTAGGACGAGGAGAGTACTTC. Translated: CSASRLGRGEYF. The chain carries TRBV20-1 and TRBJ2-7; D is unresolved. V lost 3 bases to trimming and J lost 11 bases, with 17 bases between them. This CDR3 is built from 12 residues. Germline V gene lookup returns CDR1 DFQATT and CDR2 SNEGSKA (reference sequence).

This clonotype was recorded a few times. The CDR3 is CASSPTLAGGLNEQFF. CDR3 bases: TGTGCCAGCAGCCCCACCCTAGCGGGAGGTCTAAATGAGCAGTTCTTC. The gene calls are TRBV3-1 and TRBJ2-1; 11 bases are a match to TRBD2. V shed 4 bases and J 7 bases; nucleotides not matched to a gene: 9. This CDR3 region has 16 residues. Germline lookup yields CDR1 LGHDT and CDR2 YNNKEL (reference sequence).

The sample holds a few counts of this clonotype. The chain carries TRBV4-3 and TRBJ1-2; no firm D call. Per germline, CDR1 LGHNA and CDR2 YSLEER. Trimming took off 3 bases at V and 4 bases at J, with 15 bases between the two ends. The CDR3 runs to 15 residues. This CDR3 reads CASSQVRTGSYGYTF. For the CDR3, the DNA is TGCGCCAGCAGCCAGGTTCGGACGGGGAGCTATGGCTACACCTTC.

There are a few counts of this clonotype. The gene calls are TRBV12-1 and TRBJ2-1; the D call in the table, TRBD1, was not verified against the DNA. TRBV12-1 is a pseudogene segment. The CDR3 runs to 14 residues. DNA for the CDR3: TGTGCCAGCATGCTGTGGGGGCCCTACAATGAGCAGTTCTTC. Protein: CASMLWGPYNEQFF.

The rearrangement joins TRBV6-1 to TRBJ2-5; no reliable D call. Trimming shortened V by 3 bases and J by 5 bases, and 16 bases separated the two germline ends. The CDR3 has 15 amino acids. Per the germline V gene, CDR1 is MNHNS and CDR2 is SASEGT. The CDR3 reads CASSDSHLGIETQYF. For the CDR3, the DNA is TGTGCCAGCAGTGATTCCCATCTAGGGATCGAGACCCAGTACTTC.

Many counts were recorded for this clonotype. This rearrangement joins TRBV4-2 to TRBJ2-3, with 11 bases matching TRBD1. CDR3 length: 20 amino acids. After removal of 4 bases from V and 2 bases from J, the junction contained 17 bases not matched to a gene. Looked up from germline, CDR1 is LGHNA and CDR2 is YNFKEQ. The CDR3 region is CASSPTGQGASELYTDTQYF. The CDR3, as DNA: TGTGCCAGCAGCCCGACCGGACAGGGGGCCTCCGAACTTTACACAGATACGCAGTATTTT.

The CDR3: CASSPPPGHRGKLFF. The CDR3 bases are TGTGCCAGCAGTCCACCTCCGGGACACCGTGGAAAACTGTTTTTT. The chain couples TRBV28 to TRBJ1-4; possible D gene TRBD1, 6 bases. Trimming left V 5 bases short and J 10 bases short, with 20 bases between. This CDR3 comprises 15 residues. Germline V lookup: CDR1 MDHEN, CDR2 SYDVKM.

The V call is TRBV7-2, the J call TRBJ2-1; perhaps TRBD1 as D (6 bases). V was shortened by 5 bases and J by 5 bases, with 10 bases between the two germline ends. The length of the CDR3 is 13 residues. Germline V gene lookup returns CDR1 SGHTA and CDR2 FQGNSA. The DNA for the CDR3 is TGTGCCAGCAGCCCGGACAGTAACAATGAGCAGTTCTTC. Encoded protein: CASSPDSNNEQFF.

A few counts support this clonotype. The CDR3 spells CASSPRGLDEQYF. CDR3 nucleotides: TGTGCCAGCAGCCCCAGGGGTCTAGACGAGCAGTACTTC. The V and J genes are TRBV7-9 and TRBJ2-7, with D possibly being TRBD1 (6 bases). The V and J ends lost 5 bases and 5 bases respectively, with 13 bases between them. Germline CDR1 and CDR2: SEHNR and FQNEAQ (reference sequence). The CDR3 runs to 13 residues.